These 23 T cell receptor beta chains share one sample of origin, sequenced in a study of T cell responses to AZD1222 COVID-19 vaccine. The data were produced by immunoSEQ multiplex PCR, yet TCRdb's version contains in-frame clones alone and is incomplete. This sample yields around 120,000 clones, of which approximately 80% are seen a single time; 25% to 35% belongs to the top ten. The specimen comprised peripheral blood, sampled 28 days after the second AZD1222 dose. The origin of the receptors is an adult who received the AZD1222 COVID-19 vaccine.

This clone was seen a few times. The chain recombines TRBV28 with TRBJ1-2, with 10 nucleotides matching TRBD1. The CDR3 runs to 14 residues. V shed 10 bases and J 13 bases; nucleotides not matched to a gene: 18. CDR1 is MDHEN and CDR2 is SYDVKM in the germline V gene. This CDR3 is CATYFAGTGAARTF. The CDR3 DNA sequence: TGTGCCACCTATTTCGCCGGGACAGGGGCCGCTCGCACCTTC.

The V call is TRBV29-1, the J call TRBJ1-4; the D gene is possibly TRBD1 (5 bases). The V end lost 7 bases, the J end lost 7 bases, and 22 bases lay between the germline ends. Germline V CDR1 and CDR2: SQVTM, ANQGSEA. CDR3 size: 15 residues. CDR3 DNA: TGCAGCGCCGAGGGCGGAGGGGCACGAGGTGAAAAACTGTTTTTT. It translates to CSAEGGGARGEKLFF. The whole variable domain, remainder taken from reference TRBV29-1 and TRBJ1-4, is SAVISQKPSRDICQRGTSLTIQCQVDSQVTMMFWYRQQPGQSLTLIATANQGSEATYESGFVIDKFPISRPNLTFSTLTVSNMSPEDSSIYLCSAEGGGARGEKLFFGSGTQLSVL.

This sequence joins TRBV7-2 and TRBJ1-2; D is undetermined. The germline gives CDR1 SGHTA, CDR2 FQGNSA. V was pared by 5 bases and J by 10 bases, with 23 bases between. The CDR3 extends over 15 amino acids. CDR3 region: CASSASSSTGSSYTF. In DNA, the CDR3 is TGTGCCAGCAGCGCTAGTAGCTCGACGGGCAGTTCCTACACCTTC.

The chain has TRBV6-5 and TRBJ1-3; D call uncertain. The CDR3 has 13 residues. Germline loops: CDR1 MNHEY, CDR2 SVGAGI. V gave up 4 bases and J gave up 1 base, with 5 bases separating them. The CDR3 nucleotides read TGTGCCAGCAGTTCCTTGTCTGGAAACACCATATATTTT. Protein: CASSSLSGNTIYF.

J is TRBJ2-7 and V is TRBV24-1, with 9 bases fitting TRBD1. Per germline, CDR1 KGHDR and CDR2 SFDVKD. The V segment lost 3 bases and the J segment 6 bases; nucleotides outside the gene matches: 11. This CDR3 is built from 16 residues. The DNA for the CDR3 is TGTGCCACCAGTGATCGGGCCGGGACAGGGTACAGCGAGCAGTACTTC. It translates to CATSDRAGTGYSEQYF.

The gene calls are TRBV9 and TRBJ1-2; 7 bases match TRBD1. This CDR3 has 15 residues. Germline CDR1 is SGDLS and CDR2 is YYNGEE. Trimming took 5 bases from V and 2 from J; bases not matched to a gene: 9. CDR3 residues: CASRPTGTENYGYTF. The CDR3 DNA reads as TGTGCCAGCAGACCTACCGGGACAGAAAACTATGGCTACACCTTC.

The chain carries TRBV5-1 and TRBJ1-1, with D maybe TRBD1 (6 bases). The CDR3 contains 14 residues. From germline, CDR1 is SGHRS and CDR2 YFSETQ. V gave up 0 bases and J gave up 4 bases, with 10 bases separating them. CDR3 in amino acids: CASSLGTRGTEAFF. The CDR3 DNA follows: TGCGCCAGCAGCTTGGGGACCAGGGGCACTGAAGCTTTCTTT.

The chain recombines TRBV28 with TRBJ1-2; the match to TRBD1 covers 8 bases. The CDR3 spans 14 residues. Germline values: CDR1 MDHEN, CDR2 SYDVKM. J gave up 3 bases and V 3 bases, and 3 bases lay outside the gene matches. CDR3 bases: TGTGCCAGCAGTTTCTTGGACAGGGACTATGGCTACACCTTC. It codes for CASSFLDRDYGYTF.

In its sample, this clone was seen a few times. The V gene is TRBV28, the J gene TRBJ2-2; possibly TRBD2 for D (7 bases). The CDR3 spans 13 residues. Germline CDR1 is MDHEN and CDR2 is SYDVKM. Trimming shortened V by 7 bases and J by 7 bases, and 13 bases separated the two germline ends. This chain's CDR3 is CASIRGAVGELFF. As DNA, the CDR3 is TGTGCCAGCATCCGGGGGGCGGTCGGGGAGCTGTTTTTT.

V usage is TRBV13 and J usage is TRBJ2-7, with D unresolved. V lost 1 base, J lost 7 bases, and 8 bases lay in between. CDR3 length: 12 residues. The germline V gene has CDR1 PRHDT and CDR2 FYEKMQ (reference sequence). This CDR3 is CASSLVAREQYF. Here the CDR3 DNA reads TGTGCCAGCAGCTTAGTGGCAAGGGAGCAGTACTTC.

CDR3 amino acids: CATIQSSGANGELFF. CDR3 DNA: TGTGCCACCATCCAGAGTAGCGGGGCCAACGGGGAGCTGTTTTTT. The chain joins TRBV18 to TRBJ2-2; 8 positions match TRBD2. The CDR3 consists of 15 residues. The germline V gene encodes CDR1 KGHSH and CDR2 LQKENI. Losses at the gene ends were 10 bases for V and 7 bases for J; bases not matched to a gene: 14. The entire variable domain, with the rest obtained from reference TRBV18 and TRBJ2-2, is as follows: NAGVMQNPRHLVRRRGQEARLRCSPMKGHSHVYWYRQLPEEGLKFMVYLQKENIIDESGMPKERFSAEFPKEGPSILRIQQVVRGDSAAYFCATIQSSGANGELFFGEGSRLTVL.

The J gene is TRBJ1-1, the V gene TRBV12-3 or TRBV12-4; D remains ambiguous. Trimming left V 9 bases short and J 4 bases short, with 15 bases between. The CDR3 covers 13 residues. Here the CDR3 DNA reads TGTGCCAGTTGTTTCAACTGGGGCACTGAAGCTTTCTTT. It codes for CASCFNWGTEAFF.

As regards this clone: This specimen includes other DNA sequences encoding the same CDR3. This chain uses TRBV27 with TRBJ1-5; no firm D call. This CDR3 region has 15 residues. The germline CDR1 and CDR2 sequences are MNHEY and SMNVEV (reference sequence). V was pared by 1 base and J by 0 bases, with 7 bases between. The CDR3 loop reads CASSLYRYSNQPQHF. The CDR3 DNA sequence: TGTGCCAGCAGTTTATACAGATATAGCAATCAGCCCCAGCATTTT.

The CDR3 nucleotides read TGTGCCAGCAGCCCACAGGGGGCAGGTTCACCCCTCCACTTT. Amino acids: CASSPQGAGSPLHF. The chain employs TRBV3-1 (or the pseudogene TRBV3-2) and TRBJ1-6; TRBD1 aligns across 9 bases. The CDR3 covers 14 residues. From germline, CDR1 is LGHDT and CDR2 YNNKEL (reference sequence). Trimming removed 4 bases from V and 9 bases from J; junction bases left unmatched: 4.

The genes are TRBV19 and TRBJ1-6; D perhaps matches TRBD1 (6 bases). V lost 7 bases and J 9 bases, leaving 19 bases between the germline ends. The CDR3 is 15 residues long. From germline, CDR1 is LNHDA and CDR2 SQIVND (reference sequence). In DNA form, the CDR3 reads TGTGCCAGTACCGCAGGACAGTTTTTTCGTTCACCCCTCCACTTT. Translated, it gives CASTAGQFFRSPLHF.

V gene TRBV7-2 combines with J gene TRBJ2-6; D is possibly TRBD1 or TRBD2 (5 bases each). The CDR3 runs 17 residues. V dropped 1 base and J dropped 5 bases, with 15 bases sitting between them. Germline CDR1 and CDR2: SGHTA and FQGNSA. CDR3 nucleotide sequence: TGTGCCAGCAGCTTAGACGGGGCCTCACGGAGGGCCAACGTCCTGACTTTC. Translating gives CASSLDGASRRANVLTF.

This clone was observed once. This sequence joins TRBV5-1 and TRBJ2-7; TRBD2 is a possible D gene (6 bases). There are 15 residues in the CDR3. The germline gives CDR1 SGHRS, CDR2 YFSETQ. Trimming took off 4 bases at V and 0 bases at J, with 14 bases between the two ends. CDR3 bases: TGCGCCAGCAGCCTCTTAGCGGCCACCTCCTACGAGCAGTACTTC. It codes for CASSLLAATSYEQYF.

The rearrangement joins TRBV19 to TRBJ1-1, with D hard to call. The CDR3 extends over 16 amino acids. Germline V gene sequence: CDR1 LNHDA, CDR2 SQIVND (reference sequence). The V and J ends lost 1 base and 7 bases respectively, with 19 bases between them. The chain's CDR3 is CASSIGQFGPKGEAFF. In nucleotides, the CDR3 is TGTGCCAGTAGTATAGGTCAGTTCGGGCCGAAGGGTGAAGCTTTCTTT.

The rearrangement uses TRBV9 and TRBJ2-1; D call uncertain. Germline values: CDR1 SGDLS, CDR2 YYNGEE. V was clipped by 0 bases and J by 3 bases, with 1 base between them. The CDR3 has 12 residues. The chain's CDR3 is CASSVVYNEQFF. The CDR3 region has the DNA TGTGCCAGCAGCGTAGTCTACAATGAGCAGTTCTTC.

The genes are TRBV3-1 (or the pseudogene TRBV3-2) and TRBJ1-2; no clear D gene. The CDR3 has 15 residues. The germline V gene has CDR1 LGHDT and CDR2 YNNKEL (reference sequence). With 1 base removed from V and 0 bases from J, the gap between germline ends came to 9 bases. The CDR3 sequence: CASSQGELTNYGYTF. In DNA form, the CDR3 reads TGTGCCAGCAGCCAAGGGGAGCTTACTAACTATGGCTACACCTTC.

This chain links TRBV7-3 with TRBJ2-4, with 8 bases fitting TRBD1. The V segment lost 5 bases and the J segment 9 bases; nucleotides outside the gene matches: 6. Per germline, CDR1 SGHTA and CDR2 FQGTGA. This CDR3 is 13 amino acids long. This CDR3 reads CASSPDRVGIQYF. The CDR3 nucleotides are TGTGCCAGCAGCCCGGACAGGGTGGGCATTCAGTACTTC.

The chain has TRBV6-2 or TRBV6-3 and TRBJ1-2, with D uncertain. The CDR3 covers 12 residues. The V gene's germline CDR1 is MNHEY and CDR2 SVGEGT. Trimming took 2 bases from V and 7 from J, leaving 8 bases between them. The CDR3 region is CASSYGVTGYTF. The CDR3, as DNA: TGTGCCAGCAGTTACGGGGTAACTGGCTACACCTTC.

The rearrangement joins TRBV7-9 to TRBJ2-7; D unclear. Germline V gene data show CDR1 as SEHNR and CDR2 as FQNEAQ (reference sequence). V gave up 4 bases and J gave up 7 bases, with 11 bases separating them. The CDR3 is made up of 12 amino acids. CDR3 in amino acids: CASSSHAWEQYF. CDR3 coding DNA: TGTGCCAGCAGCTCGCACGCTTGGGAGCAGTACTTC.